This T cell receptor (beta chain) was sequenced in a study of blood T cell repertoires in COVID-19 (dated by TCRdb to about 2020). General notes on the study: The collaborator samples originated in the United States, Italy and Spain and spanned the acute and convalescent phases of COVID-19. The material from the prospective study consisted of cDNA or gDNA derived from T cells, B-cell-depleted T cells, or PBMCs. Deeply sampled blood TCRbeta repertoires from subjects exposed to, actively infected with, or recovered from COVID-19 were included in the dataset. The repertoires were released in a freely available public database intended as a resource for research on the immune response to SARS-CoV-2. Samples came from the ongoing ImmuneRACE study (first 160 participants) plus 1,254 subjects from 6 global collaborators. Nearly every sample came with metadata listing a de-identified subject ID, COVID-19 status, age in years and sex. Where available, HLA class I and class II types were taken from metadata supplied by the sample provider and were not determined by assay-based typing. Summary of the overall study and its limitations: How much clinical and demographic metadata was included differed by source and by participant, and the metadata was provided uncurated.

A second Seattle source provided samples from volunteer blood donors who had recovered from COVID-19. Each collaborating institution followed its own protocols to collect whole blood in K2EDTA tubes. For TCRbeta analysis, collaborators shipped samples as frozen whole blood, isolated PBMCs, or DNA extracted from either of those sample types. CDR3 length: 15 amino acids, cysteine to phenylalanine. The retained sequence is limited to the CDR3, 45 bases, with the frame set at the first base. CDR1 and CDR2 are drawn from the germline V gene: SGHRS, YFSETQ. Unmatched junction bases come to 4, with V trimmed by 2 bases and J by 4 bases. This clone was observed a few times. The antigen it recognizes is unknown. It has no much larger one-base neighbor in the sample; base qualities were not kept. This same CDR3 is encoded by further DNA sequences in the sample. TCRbeta CDR3 regions were amplified from genomic DNA by means of the immunoSEQ Assay, a bias-controlled multiplex PCR. Under the source paper's analysis protocol: The number of nucleated cells in each sample was estimated by amplification of reference gene primers within the assay. Sequence reads were collapsed and filtered to measure the absolute abundance of every unique TCRbeta CDR3 rearrangement. Productive Simpson clonality was computed per sample as the square root of Simpson's diversity index over productive rearrangements. Here the immuneACCESS table is served through TCRdb, limited to in-frame sequences with V and J called. Missing clones are a known gap in these copies; in checked studies unresolved V genes cover under half, and the rest lacks a known reason. The DNA gave D and trimming, while V, J and clone size come from that table. The sample data list roughly 230,000 clones, and nearly 90% of these were observed just once. The ten largest clones take up approximately 5% of the sample.

Material: peripheral blood. This TCR derives from a woman between 40 and 55 years old who had recovered from COVID-19. In this chain, TRBV5-1 is recombined with TRBJ1-3; 9 of the junction bases match TRBD1. The CDR3 sequence is CASSFGQGPGNTIYF. The bases are TGCGCCAGCAGCTTTGGACAGGGGCCAGGAAACACCATATATTTT.